This TCR beta chain originates from a study of T cells in Graves' hyperthyroidism and ophthalmopathy. The ends lost 6 bases at V and 5 bases at J; junction bases unmatched: 5. Germline values: CDR1 MDHEN, CDR2 SYDVKM. The CDR3 is 14 amino acids. This clonotype was detected a few times. Amplification yielded TCR beta CDR3 regions, with RNA transcripts as the source. The HTBI primer set was used in a first-round RT-PCR of the TCR CDR3. One entry per CDR3 protein, called by TCRdb with MiXCR from the multiplex PCR reads. Among roughly 660,000 distinct CDR3 sequences listed, around 15% were seen once. Graves' hyperthyroidism was deemed stable given no ophthalmopathy progression within 18 months.

The chain carries TRBV28 and TRBJ2-1, with TRBD2 matching 9 bases. Sample: blood. This TCR was recovered from a man aged 45-65 years with Graves' hyperthyroidism. The CDR3 protein is CASSPSGEHNEQFF. CDR3 DNA sequence: TGTGCCAGCAGCCCTAGCGGGGAACACAATGAGCAGTTCTTC.